Each of the 24 T cell receptor beta chains below was sequenced from the same sample in a study of preoperative IRX-2 immunotherapy in early breast cancer. Treatment defined: preoperative locoregional IRX-2 cytokine immunotherapy. Repertoires were generated with immunoSEQ multiplex PCR, while TCRdb's copy carries only in-frame clones and drops some. The sample yields approximately 100,000 clones, roughly 88% seen once. The sample was tumor tissue, taken after IRX-2 immunotherapy. These receptors were collected from a human donor with breast cancer.

The chain couples TRBV6-8 to TRBJ2-3; D may be TRBD2 (5 bases). Germline CDR1 and CDR2: MNHGY and SAAAGT. This CDR3 region has 13 residues. Trimming stripped 6 bases from V and 3 bases from J, with 10 bases between. Written as DNA, the CDR3 is TGTGCCAGCAGCCTCCCGGGGACAGATACGCAGTATTTT. Protein sequence: CASSLPGTDTQYF.

The rearrangement joins TRBV19 to TRBJ2-2; D gene uncertain. V lost 5 bases and J 0 bases, leaving 7 bases between the germline ends. The CDR3 spans 14 residues. The germline CDR1 and CDR2 sequences are LNHDA and SQIVND (reference sequence). The CDR3 region is CASSGQSNTGELFF. The CDR3 coding sequence is TGTGCCAGTAGTGGTCAATCGAACACCGGGGAGCTGTTTTTT. The variable domain in full, with the rest retrieved from reference TRBV19 and TRBJ2-2, is DGGITQSPKYLFRKEGQNVTLSCEQNLNHDAMYWYRQDPGQGLRLIYYSQIVNDFQKGDIAEGYSVSREKKESFPLTVTSAQKNPTAFYLCASSGQSNTGELFFGEGSRLTVL.

J is TRBJ1-4 and V is TRBV28; D perhaps matches TRBD1 (6 bases). This CDR3 is 16 amino acids long. Trimming stripped 7 bases from V and 7 bases from J, with 22 bases between. Germline CDR1 and CDR2: MDHEN and SYDVKM. CDR3: CASNSHLQGGGEKLFF. CDR3 nucleotides: TGTGCCAGCAACTCCCACTTACAGGGCGGGGGTGAAAAACTGTTTTTT.

The genes are TRBV30 and TRBJ1-1; D unclear. This CDR3 is built from 11 residues. Looked up from germline, CDR1 is GTSNPN and CDR2 is SVGIG (reference sequence). Trimming took off 4 bases at V and 1 base at J, with 4 bases between the two ends. The CDR3, as DNA: TGTGCCTGGATTCAGAACACTGAAGCTTTCTTT. Amino acids: CAWIQNTEAFF.

This rearrangement joins TRBV6-7 to TRBJ2-5; D is uncertain. TRBV6-7 is labeled an ORF, and its function is uncertain. Trimming took 5 bases from V and 2 from J, leaving 3 bases between them. CDR3 length: 11 amino acids. As DNA, the CDR3 is TGTGCCAGCAGTACGCAAGAGACCCAGTACTTC. Residues: CASSTQETQYF.

CDR3 sequence: CASYSTSGRGAYNEQFF. The CDR3 nucleotides read TGTGCCAGCTACTCGACTAGCGGGAGGGGCGCCTACAATGAGCAGTTCTTC. This chain connects TRBV6-7 to TRBJ2-1; 14 bases line up with TRBD2. TRBV6-7 is sorted into the ORF group, with uncertain function. V dropped 8 bases and J dropped 2; count of bases not matched to a gene: 8. The length of the CDR3 is 17 residues.

Only a few counts were recorded for this clone. V gene TRBV7-1 combines with J gene TRBJ1-5; 9 nucleotides agree with TRBD1. TRBV7-1 is noted as an ORF with a role that remains uncertain. The junction had 3 bases not matched to a gene; V was cut back by 4 bases and J by 5 bases. CDR3 length: 14 amino acids. The chain's CDR3 is CASSLQGAHQPQHF. Here the CDR3 DNA reads TGTGCCAGCAGCTTACAGGGGGCCCATCAGCCCCAGCATTTT.

The gene calls are TRBV14 and TRBJ1-2; TRBD1 agrees at 12 bases. Germline CDR1 SGHDN, CDR2 FVKESK. CDR3 length: 17 residues. The junction had 7 bases not matched to a gene; V was cut back by 0 bases and J by 5 bases. For the CDR3, the DNA is TGTGCCAGCAGCCAAGATCCCGGGACAGGGGGCAAGTATGGCTACACCTTC. The encoded protein is CASSQDPGTGGKYGYTF.

The chain combines TRBV5-1 with TRBJ2-2; tentatively, D is TRBD1 (6 bases). CDR1 is SGHRS and CDR2 is YFSETQ in the germline V gene. V was cut by 0 bases and J by 1 base, with 16 bases left in between. CDR3 length: 18 residues. This chain's CDR3 is CASSLAAETGGNTGELFF. As DNA, the CDR3 is TGCGCCAGCAGCTTGGCCGCTGAGACAGGAGGGAACACCGGGGAGCTGTTTTTT. The full variable domain, with the rest looked up from reference TRBV5-1 and TRBJ2-2, is KAGVTQTPRYLIKTRGQQVTLSCSPISGHRSVSWYQQTPGQGLQFLFEYFSETQRNKGNFPGRFSGRQFSNSRSEMNVSTLELGDSALYLCASSLAAETGGNTGELFFGEGSRLTVL.

The gene calls are TRBV19 and TRBJ1-5; the D is unclear. Trimming left V 2 bases short and J 1 base short, with 6 bases between. This CDR3 is built from 14 residues. The germline gives CDR1 LNHDA, CDR2 SQIVND (reference sequence). CDR3: CASSIPLSNQPQHF. Here the CDR3 DNA reads TGTGCCAGTAGTATACCCCTCAGCAATCAGCCCCAGCATTTT.

V and J are TRBV6-8 and TRBJ1-3; 9 bases are a match to TRBD1. Germline V gene lookup returns CDR1 MNHGY and CDR2 SAAAGT. The CDR3 has 16 amino acids. V shed 4 bases, J shed 0 bases, and the junction held 4 bases outside the gene matches. CDR3 sequence (DNA): TGTGCCAGCAGTTTAGGGACAGGGTTCTCTGGAAACACCATATATTTT. Its protein is CASSLGTGFSGNTIYF.

The chain combines TRBV30 with TRBJ1-5, with 8 positions matching TRBD1. There are 13 residues in the CDR3. With V trimmed by 3 bases and J by 6 bases, 4 bases remained unmatched. From germline, CDR1 is GTSNPN and CDR2 SVGIG (reference sequence). CDR3 in DNA: TGTGCCTGGAGCGCCGGACAGGGTCAGCCCCAGCATTTT. Its protein is CAWSAGQGQPQHF.

This clone was seen a few times. This chain uses TRBV5-1 with TRBJ1-1; D not certain. V was shortened by 4 bases and J by 5 bases, with 18 bases between the two germline ends. Germline values: CDR1 SGHRS, CDR2 YFSETQ. This CDR3 comprises 15 residues. The CDR3 sequence is CASSGERRYITEAFF. Here the CDR3 DNA reads TGCGCCAGCAGCGGAGAACGACGGTATATAACTGAAGCTTTCTTT.

This chain links TRBV11-3 with TRBJ2-2, with a tentative D call TRBD1 (6 bases). The length of the CDR3 is 15 residues. The germline gives CDR1 SGHNT, CDR2 YENEEA. Trimming took off 3 bases at V and 5 bases at J, with 13 bases between the two ends. In DNA form, the CDR3 reads TGTGCCAGCAGCTTTTCAGGGGTAGTAACCGGGGAGCTGTTTTTT. Translating it yields CASSFSGVVTGELFF.

V and J are TRBV7-4 and TRBJ1-1; D not certain. This CDR3 region has 13 residues. The V end lost 5 bases, the J end lost 6 bases, and 13 bases lay between the germline ends. In germline, CDR1 is SGHVT, CDR2 SQSDAQ. The CDR3 DNA sequence: TGTGCCAGCAGCGACCAAACATGGGCTGAAGCTTTCTTT. Amino acids: CASSDQTWAEAFF. Full variable domain (rest looked up from reference TRBV7-4 and TRBJ1-1): GAGVSQSPRYKVAKRGRDVALRCDSISGHVTLYWYRQTLGQGSEVLTYSQSDAQRDKSGRPSGRFSAERPERSVSTLKIQRTEQGDSAVYLCASSDQTWAEAFFGQGTRLTVV.

This chain links TRBV28 with TRBJ1-2; the match to TRBD1 covers 12 bases. CDR1 and CDR2 (germline): MDHEN, SYDVKM. The ends lost 6 bases at V and 6 bases at J; junction bases unmatched: 5. This CDR3 region has 14 residues. Written as DNA, the CDR3 is TGTGCCAGCAGCTGGGGACAGGGGGCGGATGGCTACACCTTC. Translating it yields CASSWGQGADGYTF.

This CDR3 reads CAISERQGAIDTQYF. The CDR3 DNA reads TGTGCCATCAGCGAAAGACAGGGGGCAATAGATACGCAGTATTTT. The genes are TRBV6-8 and TRBJ2-3, with 10 bases aligning to TRBD1. The germline V gene encodes CDR1 MNHGY and CDR2 SAAAGT. The length of the CDR3 is 15 residues. Germline trimming cut 10 bases from V and 5 bases from J; bases unmatched to any gene: 12.

The chain recombines TRBV6-8 with TRBJ2-3; 9 positions agree with TRBD1. The CDR3 has 16 residues. The V segment lost 6 bases and the J segment 4 bases; nucleotides outside the gene matches: 11. Per germline, CDR1 MNHGY and CDR2 SAAAGT. CDR3 coding DNA: TGTGCCAGCAGCAAGGGGGACAGGGCTGGGCCAGATACGCAGTATTTT. It specifies CASSKGDRAGPDTQYF.

The chain joins TRBV29-1 to TRBJ1-4; D is perhaps TRBD1 (5 bases). The CDR3 is 15 residues long. V lost 0 bases, J lost 7 bases, and 15 bases lay in between. The germline CDR1 and CDR2 sequences are SQVTM and ANQGSEA. The CDR3, as DNA: TGCAGCGTTGAAGATCCGGGGGTTGGGGGTGAAAAACTGTTTTTT. Its protein product is CSVEDPGVGGEKLFF.

This clone was seen just once. The V call is TRBV18, the J call TRBJ2-1; D not certain. Germline CDR1 is KGHSH and CDR2 is LQKENI. Trimming took 5 bases from V and 4 from J, leaving 18 bases between them. The CDR3 consists of 16 residues. The CDR3 loop is CASSLLPTASYNEQFF. DNA of the CDR3: TGTGCCAGCTCATTATTACCGACCGCGTCATACAATGAGCAGTTCTTC.

As regards this clone: Other DNA sequences in this sample translate to the same CDR3. The chain carries TRBV28 and TRBJ2-7; D remains ambiguous. V was cut by 6 bases and J by 0 bases, with 6 bases left in between. The germline V gene encodes CDR1 MDHEN and CDR2 SYDVKM. The CDR3 totals 12 residues. The DNA of the CDR3 is TGTGCCAGCAGCAGCCCCTCCTACGAGCAGTACTTC. Amino acids: CASSSPSYEQYF.

The rearrangement joins TRBV28 to TRBJ1-2; TRBD1 is a possible D gene (5 bases). Germline-derived CDR1 and CDR2 are MDHEN and SYDVKM. Trimming left V 6 bases short and J 4 bases short, with 15 bases between. This CDR3 contains 14 residues. The CDR3 coding sequence is TGTGCCAGCAGGACCCAGGGCTCTGGCTATGGCTACACCTTC. It codes for CASRTQGSGYGYTF.

This chain links TRBV18 with TRBJ1-5; D is perhaps TRBD1 (5 bases). Looked up from germline, CDR1 is KGHSH and CDR2 is LQKENI. V lost 2 bases and J 5 bases, leaving 13 bases between the germline ends. The CDR3 extends over 15 amino acids. CDR3 bases: TGTGCCAGCTCACCATCCTTAGGGGCCGATCAGCCCCAGCATTTT. The encoded protein is CASSPSLGADQPQHF.

The J gene is TRBJ1-4, the V gene TRBV11-3; TRBD1 is a possible D gene (6 bases). The V end was cut by 0 bases, the J end by 8 bases, with 25 bases between. The V gene's germline CDR1 is SGHNT and CDR2 YENEEA. The CDR3 is made up of 19 amino acids. CDR3 bases: TGTGCCAGCAGCTTAGATGGTTCACCTAAGGCAGGGGAAAGGGAAAAACTGTTTTTT. As protein: CASSLDGSPKAGEREKLFF.